What follows are 27 T cell receptor beta chains derived from one specimen sequenced in a study of cytomegalovirus exposure and HLA in healthy donors. Vbeta (60) and Jbeta (13) primers were used in the PCR. TCRdb's copy holds only in-frame clones and misses some; the assay was immunoSEQ multiplex PCR. The data show 90,000 to 100,000 clones, roughly three quarters seen once. The sequenced material came from PBMCs. The receptors were sampled from a middle-aged man in good health and CMV-seronegative.

The chain carries TRBV28 and TRBJ2-7, with D perhaps matching TRBD1 (6 bases). The CDR3 covers 17 residues. V lost 7 bases to trimming and J lost 6 bases, with 28 bases between them. The germline gives CDR1 MDHEN, CDR2 SYDVKM. In nucleotides, the CDR3 is TGTGCCAGCACCAGGCGCACAGGGTCTGTAGGGGCCGGCGAGCAGTACTTC. It translates to CASTRRTGSVGAGEQYF.

This clone came up a few times. The chain combines TRBV6-5 with TRBJ1-5; D is ambiguous. The V gene lost 2 bases and the J gene lost 2 bases, with 4 bases spanning the gap. This CDR3 spans 13 amino acids. Germline lookup yields CDR1 MNHEY and CDR2 SVGAGI. Here the CDR3 reads CASSYAGNQPQHF. The DNA for the CDR3 is TGTGCCAGCAGTTACGCAGGCAATCAGCCCCAGCATTTT.

The chain employs TRBV6-1 and TRBJ1-1; D is perhaps TRBD1 (6 bases). Trimming pared 8 bases from V and 5 bases from J, leaving 12 bases between. There are 12 residues in the CDR3. The germline CDR1 and CDR2 sequences are MNHNS and SASEGT. This chain's CDR3 is CASGRGGTEAFF. The CDR3 DNA is TGTGCCAGCGGGAGGGGGGGTACTGAAGCTTTCTTT.

The chain employs TRBV2 and TRBJ2-1, with D possibly matching TRBD2 (6 bases). This CDR3 comprises 13 residues. The V gene lost 7 bases and the J gene lost 5 bases, with 12 bases spanning the gap. Looked up from germline, CDR1 is SNHLY and CDR2 is FYNNEI. The CDR3 nucleotides read TGTGCCAGCAACCAACTAGCAGACAATGAGCAGTTCTTC. Its translation is CASNQLADNEQFF.

The chain carries TRBV10-3 and TRBJ1-4; a possible D gene is TRBD1 (5 bases). Germline-derived CDR1 and CDR2 are ENHRY and SYGVKD. The CDR3 is 16 amino acids. Between the trimmed V and J ends, which lost 10 bases and 6 bases, there was a span of 24 bases. DNA of the CDR3: TGTGCCAGCAGCGAGCAATTGACAGCGGGGCATGAAAAACTGTTTTTT. It is translated as CASSEQLTAGHEKLFF.

The chain has TRBV18 and TRBJ2-3, with no clear D. The CDR3 extends over 14 amino acids. The germline V and J ends were trimmed by 3 bases and 5 bases, with 12 bases remaining between them. Germline CDR1 is KGHSH and CDR2 is LQKENI. The CDR3 sequence is CASSPPGLRDTQYF. CDR3 bases: TGTGCCAGCTCACCTCCTGGGCTAAGAGATACGCAGTATTTT.

The chain uses TRBV7-9 and TRBJ1-2; 7 bases are a match to TRBD1. Germline CDR1 SEHNR, CDR2 FQNEAQ (reference sequence). This CDR3 spans 16 amino acids. V trimming: 5 bases; J trimming: 6 bases; junction bases outside the gene matches: 15. This CDR3 is CASSHSDRVGGHGYTF. Written as DNA, the CDR3 is TGTGCCAGCAGCCATTCCGACAGGGTGGGGGGCCATGGCTACACCTTC.

V usage is TRBV27 and J usage is TRBJ2-1, with TRBD1 identical over 7 bases. The CDR3 has 14 residues. From germline, CDR1 is MNHEY and CDR2 SMNVEV (reference sequence). The trim removed 8 bases at V and 2 bases at J, leaving 6 bases unmatched. The CDR3 loop reads CASVNRGPYNEQFF. In nucleotides, the CDR3 is TGTGCCAGCGTAAACAGGGGACCCTACAATGAGCAGTTCTTC.

The V gene is TRBV28, the J gene TRBJ1-2, with 11 bases matching TRBD1. The CDR3 extends over 14 amino acids. Trimming removed 6 bases from V and 8 bases from J; junction bases left unmatched: 8. The germline V gene encodes CDR1 MDHEN and CDR2 SYDVKM. The CDR3 here is CASSRTGGGVGYTF. DNA for the CDR3: TGTGCCAGCAGCAGGACAGGGGGCGGTGTCGGCTACACCTTC.

V usage is TRBV7-8 and J usage is TRBJ2-3, with TRBD2 matching 9 bases. CDR3 size: 16 residues. The V gene's germline CDR1 is SGHVS and CDR2 FQNEAQ. V lost 1 base, J lost 3 bases, and 5 bases stayed unmatched. The CDR3 nucleotides read TGTGCCAGCAGCTTAGAGGCGGGGGGGAAGACAGATACGCAGTATTTT. Translated: CASSLEAGGKTDTQYF.

The CDR3 here is CASSQEWLGELFF. CDR3 DNA: TGCGCCAGCAGCCAAGAGTGGCTGGGGGAGCTGTTTTTT. The V call is TRBV4-1, the J call TRBJ2-2; D ambiguous. The CDR3 totals 13 residues. Trimming removed 0 bases from V and 8 bases from J, with 7 bases in between. In germline, CDR1 is MGHRA, CDR2 YSYEKL.

The J gene is TRBJ1-2, the V gene TRBV4-1; D is undetermined. Germline V gene lookup returns CDR1 MGHRA and CDR2 YSYEKL. V was shortened by 1 base and J by 8 bases, with 23 bases between the two germline ends. The CDR3 sequence is 17 residues long. DNA for the CDR3: TGCGCCAGCAGCCAAGCAGGTCACCAACGGTTAGTAGGCGGCTACACCTTC. Protein product: CASSQAGHQRLVGGYTF.

With respect to this clone: Sequence at one end of the junction differs from germline and may be a read error. The chain couples TRBV7-9 to TRBJ2-7; D remains ambiguous. The germline V gene encodes CDR1 SEHNR and CDR2 FQNEAQ (reference sequence). The CDR3 runs 12 residues. The CDR3 loop is CSSSLGVYEQYF. The CDR3 coding sequence is TGTTCCAGCAGCTTAGGCGTTTACGAGCAGTACTTC. The entire variable domain, with the rest obtained from reference TRBV7-9 and TRBJ2-7, is as follows: DTGVSQNPRHKITKRGQNVTFRCDPISEHNRLYWYRQTLGQGPEFLTYFQNEAQLEKSRLLSDRFSAERPKGSFSTLEIQRTEQGDSAMYLCSSSLGVYEQYFGPGTRLTVT.

The chain joins TRBV6-1 to TRBJ2-5; the match to TRBD2 covers 10 bases. Near its end, the DNA agrees better with TRBJ2-7, so the J call may be wrong. Germline CDR1 MNHNS, CDR2 SASEGT. The CDR3 length is 13 residues. CDR3 in DNA: TGTGCCAGCAATAGCGGGGGGACCTACGAGCAGTACTTC. This translates into CASNSGGTYEQYF.

The V call is TRBV5-1, the J call TRBJ1-3; D is uncertain. Germline V gene sequence: CDR1 SGHRS, CDR2 YFSETQ. CDR3 length: 14 residues. With 4 bases removed from V and 4 bases from J, the gap between germline ends came to 12 bases. CDR3 sequence reads: CASSAGSAGNTIYF. As DNA, the CDR3 is TGCGCCAGCAGCGCGGGGTCTGCGGGAAACACCATATATTTT.

The rearrangement joins TRBV2 to TRBJ1-1; D is uncertain. The CDR3 spans 14 residues. Trimming took off 6 bases at V and 7 bases at J, with 18 bases between the two ends. Germline CDR1 reads SNHLY; CDR2 reads FYNNEI. CDR3 nucleotides: TGTGCCAGCAGCCCGGTGATAGGGAGCATTGAAGCTTTCTTT. Residues: CASSPVIGSIEAFF. The variable domain in full, completed from reference TRBV2 and TRBJ1-1, reads EPEVTQTPSHQVTQMGQEVILRCVPISNHLYFYWYRQILGQKVEFLVSFYNNEISEKSEIFDDQFSVERPDGSNFTLKIRSTKLEDSAMYFCASSPVIGSIEAFFGQGTRLTVV.

The chain joins TRBV7-9 to TRBJ2-7, with D possibly matching TRBD2 (7 bases). The CDR3 totals 15 residues. Germline-derived CDR1 and CDR2 are SEHNR and FQNEAQ (reference sequence). With 4 bases removed from V and 6 bases from J, the gap between germline ends came to 19 bases. The CDR3: CASSSTRGGGFEQYF. In DNA, the CDR3 is TGTGCCAGCAGCTCCACGAGGGGAGGGGGGTTCGAGCAGTACTTC.

The V call is TRBV7-9, the J call TRBJ2-5, with 8 bases identical to TRBD2. Germline V gene lookup returns CDR1 SEHNR and CDR2 FQNEAQ (reference sequence). The ends lost 1 base at V and 3 bases at J; junction bases unmatched: 4. The CDR3 is made up of 15 amino acids. The CDR3 loop is CASSLERGLEETQYF. The DNA of the CDR3 is TGTGCCAGCAGCTTAGAGAGGGGACTAGAAGAGACCCAGTACTTC.

The rearrangement links TRBV28 to TRBJ1-1; tentatively, D is TRBD1 (6 bases). The CDR3 runs 14 residues. Deletions cut 5 bases from V and 5 bases from J, with 15 bases between. From germline, CDR1 is MDHEN and CDR2 SYDVKM. CDR3 in DNA: TGTGCCAGCAGTCGTGGCAGGGGTAATACTGAAGCTTTCTTT. Translated: CASSRGRGNTEAFF.

This clone turned up a few times. This chain uses TRBV7-9 with TRBJ1-1, with 7 bases identical to TRBD1. The V gene end was trimmed by 5 bases and the J gene end by 11 bases; junction bases not matched to a gene: 11. The CDR3 length is 13 residues. CDR1 is SEHNR, CDR2 FQNEAQ, per germline (reference sequence). The DNA of the CDR3 is TGTGCCAGCAGCACCAGACAGGGAACGCGGGCTTTCTTT. Translation gives CASSTRQGTRAFF.

This sequence joins TRBV7-6 and TRBJ2-2, with D possibly matching TRBD2 (5 bases). There are 15 residues in the CDR3. Trimming left V 7 bases short and J 0 bases short, with 12 bases between. Per the germline V gene, CDR1 is SGHVS and CDR2 is FNYEAQ. The CDR3 DNA is TGTGCCAGCAAAAGAGGGATCACGAACACCGGGGAGCTGTTTTTT. Translation gives CASKRGITNTGELFF.

This clone was seen a handful of times. The genes are TRBV28 and TRBJ2-7; tentatively, D is TRBD1 (6 bases). The V end lost 4 bases, the J end lost 3 bases, and 10 bases lay between the germline ends. The CDR3 has 13 amino acids. The germline V gene encodes CDR1 MDHEN and CDR2 SYDVKM. CDR3 sequence: CASSSGQRYEQYF. The CDR3 bases are TGTGCCAGCAGTTCCGGACAGCGCTACGAGCAGTACTTC.

The rearrangement uses TRBV7-2 and TRBJ2-7; 7 bases are shared with TRBD2. V dropped 3 bases and J dropped 1; count of bases not matched to a gene: 6. CDR3 length equals 15 residues. Germline V CDR1 and CDR2: SGHTA, FQGNSA. Here the CDR3 reads CASSFDLGRSYEQYF. CDR3 bases: TGTGCCAGCAGCTTTGACCTCGGGAGGTCCTACGAGCAGTACTTC.

The gene calls are TRBV7-2 and TRBJ1-4; 10 positions match TRBD1. Germline CDR1 reads SGHTA; CDR2 reads FQGNSA. The CDR3 is 14 residues long. J gave up 7 bases and V 5 bases, and 4 bases lay outside the gene matches. The CDR3 DNA reads TGTGCCAGCAGCCTCGGGACAGGGGTTGAAAAACTGTTTTTT. Translated: CASSLGTGVEKLFF.

A single count supports this clone. The rearrangement links TRBV13 to TRBJ2-1; TRBD2 aligns across 8 bases. Germline loops: CDR1 PRHDT, CDR2 FYEKMQ (reference sequence). This CDR3 is built from 16 residues. Trimming at V came to 3 bases and at J to 2 bases, leaving 6 bases not matched to a gene. CDR3 DNA sequence: TGTGCCAGCAGCTTTTGGCGGGGGGATCCCTACAATGAGCAGTTCTTC. Its translation: CASSFWRGDPYNEQFF. The whole variable domain, remainder taken from reference TRBV13 and TRBJ2-1, is AAGVIQSPRHLIKEKRETATLKCYPIPRHDTVYWYQQGPGQDPQFLISFYEKMQSDKGSIPDRFSAQQFSDYHSELNMSSLELGDSALYFCASSFWRGDPYNEQFFGPGTRLTVL.

The gene calls are TRBV5-1 and TRBJ2-2; weak D call: TRBD1 (5 bases). The germline V gene encodes CDR1 SGHRS and CDR2 YFSETQ. The CDR3 runs to 15 residues. Trimming stripped 2 bases from V and 2 bases from J, with 10 bases between. CDR3 region: CASSLPQGNTGELFF. The CDR3 coding sequence is TGCGCCAGCAGCTTACCTCAGGGTAACACCGGGGAGCTGTTTTTT. Combining the CDR3 with reference TRBV5-1 and TRBJ2-2 gives the whole variable domain KAGVTQTPRYLIKTRGQQVTLSCSPISGHRSVSWYQQTPGQGLQFLFEYFSETQRNKGNFPGRFSGRQFSNSRSEMNVSTLELGDSALYLCASSLPQGNTGELFFGEGSRLTVL.

The rearrangement links TRBV4-1 to TRBJ1-1; unclear D gene. Germline V gene lookup returns CDR1 MGHRA and CDR2 YSYEKL. The CDR3 runs to 13 residues. V lost 7 bases and J lost 3, with 12 bases in between. CDR3 coding DNA: TGCGCCAGCACTCCTGGAGGCGACACTGAAGCTTTCTTT. Translated, it gives CASTPGGDTEAFF.